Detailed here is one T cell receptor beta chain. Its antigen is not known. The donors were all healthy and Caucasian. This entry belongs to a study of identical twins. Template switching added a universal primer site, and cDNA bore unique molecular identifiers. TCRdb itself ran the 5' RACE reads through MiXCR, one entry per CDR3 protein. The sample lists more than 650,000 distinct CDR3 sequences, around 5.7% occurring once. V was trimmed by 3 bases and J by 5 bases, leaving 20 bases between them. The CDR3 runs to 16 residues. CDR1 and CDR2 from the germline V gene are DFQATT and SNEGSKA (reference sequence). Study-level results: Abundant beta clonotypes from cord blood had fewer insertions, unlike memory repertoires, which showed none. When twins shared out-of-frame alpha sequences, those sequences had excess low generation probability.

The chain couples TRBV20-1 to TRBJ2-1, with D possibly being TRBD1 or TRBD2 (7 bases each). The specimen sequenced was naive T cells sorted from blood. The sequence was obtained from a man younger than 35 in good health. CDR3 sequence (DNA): TGCAGTGCTAGTCGCCAGGGGGGGGGCCCAAACAATGAGCAGTTCTTC. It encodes CSASRQGGGPNNEQFF.